A single TCR beta chain is shown here with its context. The antigen is undetermined. PCR involved 60 Vbeta and 13 Jbeta primers. Here immunoSEQ multiplex PCR was the method, and the copy in TCRdb shows in-frame clones only, minus some. The sample shows more than 150,000 clones, around 85% of them seen only once. CDR1 is SGDLS, CDR2 YYNGEE, per germline. V was clipped by 4 bases and J by 8 bases, with 16 bases between them. This CDR3 has 14 residues. The sample is drawn from a study of cytomegalovirus exposure and HLA in healthy donors. Study-level points and caveats: Most observed TCR sequences were rare, whereas some public TCRs were detected in many donors. A later analysis found most CMV-associated TCR beta chains apparently HLA-restricted. The study assumed roughly uniform donor sequencing depth for presence/absence analyses.

This chain connects TRBV9 to TRBJ2-1; D may be TRBD1 (5 bases). The receptor's source is a man aged 45-65 years in good health and CMV-seronegative. The sequencing input was PBMCs. CDR3 sequence (DNA): TGTGCCAGCAGCCTACTTGGCCTAGGGGATGAGCAGTTCTTC. Translated: CASSLLGLGDEQFF.